One sample yielded the 9 T cell receptor beta chains listed below, sequenced in a study of cytomegalovirus exposure and HLA in healthy donors. PCR employed 60 Vbeta and 13 Jbeta primers. TCRdb keeps only in-frame clones here, not all; method: immunoSEQ multiplex PCR. The table shows almost 200,000 clones, with around 75% occurring only once. Sample: PBMCs. The receptors shown here come from a male donor in good health and CMV-seropositive.

The chain recombines TRBV4-2 with TRBJ2-2; perhaps TRBD2 as D (6 bases). The ends were cut back, 8 bases at V and 8 bases at J, with 12 bases in the middle. Germline V gene data show CDR1 as LGHNA and CDR2 as YNFKEQ. CDR3 length equals 12 residues. In nucleotides, the CDR3 is TGTGCCAGCTGGGGGGAAGGGGGGGAGCTGTTTTTT. This codes for CASWGEGGELFF.

This rearrangement joins TRBV4-1 to TRBJ2-7; possibly TRBD2 for D (5 bases). Trimming stripped 0 bases from V and 2 bases from J, with 11 bases between. CDR1 MGHRA and CDR2 YSYEKL come from the germline V gene. This CDR3 spans 15 amino acids. CDR3 protein: CASSQDPSGPYEQYF. The CDR3, as DNA: TGCGCCAGCAGCCAAGATCCCAGCGGCCCCTACGAGCAGTACTTC.

This chain connects TRBV27 to TRBJ2-2; tentatively, D is TRBD1 (6 bases). Germline assignment: CDR1 MNHEY and CDR2 SMNVEV (reference sequence). V lost 5 bases, J lost 1 base, and 8 bases lay in between. The CDR3 extends over 14 amino acids. The CDR3 region is CASSPTGNTGELFF. As DNA, the CDR3 is TGTGCCAGCAGTCCGACAGGGAACACCGGGGAGCTGTTTTTT.

The J gene is TRBJ1-2, the V gene TRBV4-2, with D unresolved. Germline V gene sequence: CDR1 LGHNA, CDR2 YNFKEQ. This CDR3 is 15 amino acids long. The V gene lost 1 base and the J gene lost 2 bases, with 11 bases spanning the gap. The CDR3 region is CASSQVQAGNYGYTF. DNA for the CDR3: TGTGCCAGCAGCCAAGTTCAGGCCGGAAACTATGGCTACACCTTC.

This chain joins TRBV18 and TRBJ2-2; a possible D gene is TRBD1 (5 bases). V lost 6 bases to trimming and J lost 3 bases, with 14 bases between them. CDR3 length equals 15 residues. Germline V gene lookup returns CDR1 KGHSH and CDR2 LQKENI. CDR3 in DNA: TGTGCCAGCTCGCTAAATAGGGGTGACACCGGGGAGCTGTTTTTT. It codes for CASSLNRGDTGELFF.

The chain links TRBV10-3 to TRBJ1-1; weak D call: TRBD1 (6 bases). The CDR3 sequence is 15 residues long. V lost 6 bases to trimming and J lost 5 bases, with 19 bases between them. Per the germline V gene, CDR1 is ENHRY and CDR2 is SYGVKD. CDR3 nucleotides: TGTGCCATCAGCGAAATGGGGGCGCTTAGTACTGAAGCTTTCTTT. This gives the protein CAISEMGALSTEAFF.

J is TRBJ2-3 and V is TRBV7-2; TRBD2 matches at 12 bases. This CDR3 contains 14 residues. Germline trimming cut 5 bases from V and 5 bases from J; bases unmatched to any gene: 2. Germline V gene sequence: CDR1 SGHTA, CDR2 FQGNSA. CDR3 protein: CASSPTSGRDTQYF. CDR3 in DNA: TGTGCCAGCAGCCCGACTAGCGGGAGAGATACGCAGTATTTT.

The chain is built from TRBV4-3 and TRBJ1-4, with 8 positions matching TRBD1. The trim removed 0 bases at V and 7 bases at J, leaving 13 bases unmatched. Germline CDR1 reads LGHNA; CDR2 reads YSLEER. The CDR3 totals 18 residues. CDR3 DNA sequence: TGCGCCAGCAGCCAAGAGGCAGGGGGCGTTGTTATCGGTGAAAAACTGTTTTTT. The encoded protein is CASSQEAGGVVIGEKLFF.

This chain links TRBV7-9 with TRBJ1-1; the D is unclear. The length of the CDR3 is 13 residues. Trimming left V 2 bases short and J 2 bases short, with 6 bases between. CDR1 is SEHNR, CDR2 FQNEAQ, per germline (reference sequence). CDR3 loop: CASSLQVNTEAFF. CDR3 coding DNA: TGTGCCAGCAGCTTACAGGTAAACACTGAAGCTTTCTTT.